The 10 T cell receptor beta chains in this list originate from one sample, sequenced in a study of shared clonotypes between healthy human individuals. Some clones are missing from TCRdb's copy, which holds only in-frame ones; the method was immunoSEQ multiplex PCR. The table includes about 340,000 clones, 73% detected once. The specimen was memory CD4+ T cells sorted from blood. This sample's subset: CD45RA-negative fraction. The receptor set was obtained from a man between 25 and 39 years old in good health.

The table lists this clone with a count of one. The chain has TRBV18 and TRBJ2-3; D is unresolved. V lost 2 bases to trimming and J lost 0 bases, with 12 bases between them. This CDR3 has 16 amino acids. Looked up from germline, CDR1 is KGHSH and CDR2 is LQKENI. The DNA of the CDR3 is TGTGCCAGCTCACCATCGGGTGGTCGGAGCACAGATACGCAGTATTTT. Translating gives CASSPSGGRSTDTQYF.

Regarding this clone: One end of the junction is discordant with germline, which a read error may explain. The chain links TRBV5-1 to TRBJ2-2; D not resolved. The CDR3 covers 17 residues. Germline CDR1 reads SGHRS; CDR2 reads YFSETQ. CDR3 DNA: TGCGTCAGCAGCTCCACGCCTACCGAACTAAACACCGGGGAGCTGTTTTTT. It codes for CVSSSTPTELNTGELFF.

CDR3 residues: CASSPLATSGSYNEQFF. In nucleotides, the CDR3 is TGTGCCAGCTCACCACTAGCGACTAGCGGCTCCTACAATGAGCAGTTCTTC. The rearrangement links TRBV18 to TRBJ2-1; 9 positions agree with TRBD2. V gave up 1 base and J gave up 0 bases; unmatched junction bases: 4. The germline V gene has CDR1 KGHSH and CDR2 LQKENI. The CDR3 has 17 amino acids.

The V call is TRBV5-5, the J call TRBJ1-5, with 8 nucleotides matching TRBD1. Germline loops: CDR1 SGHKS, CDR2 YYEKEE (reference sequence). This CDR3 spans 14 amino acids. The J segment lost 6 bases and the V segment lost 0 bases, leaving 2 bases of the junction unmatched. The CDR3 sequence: CASSLAGGGQPQHF. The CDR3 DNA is TGTGCCAGCAGCTTGGCAGGGGGCGGTCAGCCCCAGCATTTT.

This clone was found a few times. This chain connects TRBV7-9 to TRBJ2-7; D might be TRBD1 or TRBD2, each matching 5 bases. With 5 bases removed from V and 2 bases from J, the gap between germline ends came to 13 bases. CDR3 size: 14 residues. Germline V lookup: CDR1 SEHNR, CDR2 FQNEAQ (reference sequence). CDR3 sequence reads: CASSPDRGTYEQYF. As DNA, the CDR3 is TGTGCCAGCAGCCCGGACCGGGGCACCTACGAGCAGTACTTC. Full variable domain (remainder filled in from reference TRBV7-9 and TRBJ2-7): DTGVSQNPRHKITKRGQNVTFRCDPISEHNRLYWYRQTLGQGPEFLTYFQNEAQLEKSRLLSDRFSAERPKGSFSTLEIQRTEQGDSAMYLCASSPDRGTYEQYFGPGTRLTVT.

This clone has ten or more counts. The CDR3 bases are TGCGCCAGCAGCAACAGGGGGAACACCGGGGAGCTGTTTTTT. This sequence encodes CASSNRGNTGELFF. The gene calls are TRBV5-1 and TRBJ2-2, with 7 bases identical to TRBD1. In germline, CDR1 is SGHRS, CDR2 YFSETQ. The CDR3 runs 14 residues. The trim removed 4 bases at V and 1 base at J, leaving 1 base unmatched.

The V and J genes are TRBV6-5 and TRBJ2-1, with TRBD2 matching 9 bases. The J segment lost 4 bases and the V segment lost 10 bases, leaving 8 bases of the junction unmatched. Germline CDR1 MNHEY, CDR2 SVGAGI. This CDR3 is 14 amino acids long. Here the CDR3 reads CATRLTSGYNEQFF. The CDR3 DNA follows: TGTGCCACCCGGTTGACTAGCGGTTACAATGAGCAGTTCTTC.

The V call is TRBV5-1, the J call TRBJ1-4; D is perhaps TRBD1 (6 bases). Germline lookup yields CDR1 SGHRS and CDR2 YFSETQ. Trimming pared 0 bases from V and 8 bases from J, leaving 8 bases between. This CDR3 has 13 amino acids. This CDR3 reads CASSLEDREKLFF. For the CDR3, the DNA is TGCGCCAGCAGCTTGGAGGACAGAGAAAAACTGTTTTTT. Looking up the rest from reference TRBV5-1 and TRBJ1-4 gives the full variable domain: KAGVTQTPRYLIKTRGQQVTLSCSPISGHRSVSWYQQTPGQGLQFLFEYFSETQRNKGNFPGRFSGRQFSNSRSEMNVSTLELGDSALYLCASSLEDREKLFFGSGTQLSVL.

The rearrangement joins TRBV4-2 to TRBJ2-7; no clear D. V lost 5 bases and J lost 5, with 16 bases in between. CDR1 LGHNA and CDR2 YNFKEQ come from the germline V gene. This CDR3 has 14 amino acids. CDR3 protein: CASSGVGRAHEQYF. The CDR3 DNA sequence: TGTGCCAGCAGCGGGGTGGGCCGGGCTCACGAGCAGTACTTC.

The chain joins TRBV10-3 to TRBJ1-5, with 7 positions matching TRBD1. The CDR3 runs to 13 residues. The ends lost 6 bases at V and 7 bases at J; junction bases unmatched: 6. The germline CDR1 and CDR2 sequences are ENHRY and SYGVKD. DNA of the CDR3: TGTGCCATCAGCAAGAGCAGGGGGCAGCCCCAGCATTTT. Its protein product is CAISKSRGQPQHF.